These 7 T cell receptor beta chains came from one sample sequenced in a study of blood T cells in healthy people across ages. Using a J-beta primer mix together with a sample-barcoded 5' primer, a second PCR was run for about 6 to 12 cycles. TCRdb re-analysed the 5' RACE reads in MiXCR, keeping a single row per CDR3 protein. The sample records around 710,000 distinct CDR3 sequences, about 42% being singletons. Input material: blood. These receptors all come from a woman in her sixties or seventies in good health.

This clonotype was observed a few times. The gene calls are TRBV3-1 and TRBJ2-3; D is uncertain. Deletions cut 8 bases from V and 1 base from J, with 10 bases between. CDR3 length equals 13 residues. The germline gives CDR1 LGHDT, CDR2 YNNKEL (reference sequence). CDR3 region: CASRLGGTDTQYF. The CDR3 DNA is TGTGCCAGCCGTTTAGGAGGCACAGATACGCAGTATTTT.

This clonotype has at least ten counts. This chain joins TRBV7-3 and TRBJ2-7; 7 nucleotides match TRBD2. Germline V gene lookup returns CDR1 SGHTA and CDR2 FQGTGA. This CDR3 has 15 residues. The junction had 9 bases not matched to a gene; V was cut back by 4 bases and J by 3 bases. In DNA form, the CDR3 reads TGTGCCAGCAGCTCAAGTGGACTAGGAATCTACGAGCAGTACTTC. Translated: CASSSSGLGIYEQYF.

A word on this clonotype: Given a much more abundant clone one base away, this may be a read error. CDR3 DNA sequence: TGCGCCAACAGCTCAATAGGTGAAGATACGCAGTATTTT. Its protein product is CANSSIGEDTQYF. This sequence joins TRBV5-1 and TRBJ2-3; no firm D call. Germline CDR1 is SGHRS and CDR2 is YFSETQ. This CDR3 is built from 13 residues. The whole variable domain, remainder taken from reference TRBV5-1 and TRBJ2-3, is KAGVTQTPRYLIKTRGQQVTLSCSPISGHRSVSWYQQTPGQGLQFLFEYFSETQRNKGNFPGRFSGRQFSNSRSEMNVSTLELGDSALYLCANSSIGEDTQYFGPGTRLTVL.

This clonotype was detected once. The likely explanation is a read error, given a far larger clone one base away. V usage is TRBV3-1 and J usage is TRBJ2-4; no clear D gene. CDR3 length equals 12 residues. Germline V gives CDR1 LGHDT, CDR2 YNNKEL (reference sequence). The CDR3 coding sequence is TGTGCCAGCAGCCAGGGAAGTTACGAGCAGAACTTC. Translated, it gives CASSQGSYEQNF.

Only a few counts were recorded for this clonotype. This chain connects TRBV5-1 to TRBJ1-2; 7 positions agree with TRBD1. Germline CDR1 reads SGHRS; CDR2 reads YFSETQ. Germline trimming cut 4 bases from V and 4 bases from J; bases unmatched to any gene: 10. The CDR3 length is 15 residues. This CDR3 reads CASSRGTDSFYGYTF. The CDR3 DNA is TGCGCCAGCAGCAGGGGGACAGATTCTTTCTATGGCTACACCTTC.

This chain links TRBV20-1 with TRBJ2-7; D is possibly TRBD1 (6 bases). Germline CDR1 is DFQATT and CDR2 is SNEGSKA (reference sequence). The CDR3 spans 14 residues. The V end was cut by 1 base, the J end by 4 bases, with 14 bases between. The CDR3 reads CSARGPQQGYEQYF. The CDR3 region has the DNA TGCAGTGCTAGAGGACCCCAACAGGGATACGAGCAGTACTTC.

This clonotype was seen only a few times. This chain joins TRBV5-1 and TRBJ2-1, with D possibly matching TRBD2 (5 bases). Germline V gene data show CDR1 as SGHRS and CDR2 as YFSETQ. V lost 0 bases, J lost 3 bases, and 19 bases lay in between. The CDR3 has 18 residues. The chain's CDR3 is CASSLATDTSGRYNEQFF. As DNA, the CDR3 is TGCGCCAGCAGCTTGGCCACAGATACTAGTGGGCGCTACAATGAGCAGTTCTTC.